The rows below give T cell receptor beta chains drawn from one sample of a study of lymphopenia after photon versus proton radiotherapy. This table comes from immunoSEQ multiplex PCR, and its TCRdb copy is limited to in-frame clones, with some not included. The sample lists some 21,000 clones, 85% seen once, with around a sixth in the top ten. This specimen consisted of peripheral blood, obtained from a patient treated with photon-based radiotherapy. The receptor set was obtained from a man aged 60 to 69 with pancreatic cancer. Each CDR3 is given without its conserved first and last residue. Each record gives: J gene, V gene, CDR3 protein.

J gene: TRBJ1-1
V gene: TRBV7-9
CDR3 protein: ASSIETPTAKLNTEAF

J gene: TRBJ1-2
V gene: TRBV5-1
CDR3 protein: ASSLAGDYGYT

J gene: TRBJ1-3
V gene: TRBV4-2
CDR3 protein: ASSQPGSGGWGNTIY

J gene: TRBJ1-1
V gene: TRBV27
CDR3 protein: ASSSPSYGGHTEAF

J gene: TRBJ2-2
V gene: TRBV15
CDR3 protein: ATSRDPPGQVPGELF

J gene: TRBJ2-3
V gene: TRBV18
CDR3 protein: ASSPVADTQY

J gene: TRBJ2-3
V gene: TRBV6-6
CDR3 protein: ASSYGLGGYTDTQY

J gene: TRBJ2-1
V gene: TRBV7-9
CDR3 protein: ASSKIIAGGRV

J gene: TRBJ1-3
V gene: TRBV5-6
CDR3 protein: ASSSTGKSGNTIY

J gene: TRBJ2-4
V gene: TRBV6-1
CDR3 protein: ASSATAGGNIQY

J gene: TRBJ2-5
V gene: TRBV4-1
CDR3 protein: ASSDSQETQY

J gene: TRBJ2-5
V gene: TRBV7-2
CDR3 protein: ASSLLAGGQETQY

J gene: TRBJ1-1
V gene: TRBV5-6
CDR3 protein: ASSAVQGAAF

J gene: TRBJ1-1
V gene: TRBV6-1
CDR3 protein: ASSAQVTEAF

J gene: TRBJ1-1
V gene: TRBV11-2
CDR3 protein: ASSRLGTGGGNTEAF

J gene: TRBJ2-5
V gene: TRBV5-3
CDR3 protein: ARSFLLSRGGETQY

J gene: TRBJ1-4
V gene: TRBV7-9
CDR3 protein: ASSPRLVNEKLF

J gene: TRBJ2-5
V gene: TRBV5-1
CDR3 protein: ASSFGPAGETQY

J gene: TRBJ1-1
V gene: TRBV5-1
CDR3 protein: ASSLASLRGAGAEAF

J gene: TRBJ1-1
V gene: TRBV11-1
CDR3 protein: ASSLRRVTEAF

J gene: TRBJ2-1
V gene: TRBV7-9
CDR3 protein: ASSSRMNNEQF

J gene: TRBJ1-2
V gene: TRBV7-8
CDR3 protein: ASSLGTELYGYT

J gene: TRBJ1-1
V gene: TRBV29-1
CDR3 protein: SVDHSTGGTEAF

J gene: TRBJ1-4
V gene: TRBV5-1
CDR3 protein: ASSQFHNEKLF

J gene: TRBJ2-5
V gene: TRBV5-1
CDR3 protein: ASSLAANPEETQY

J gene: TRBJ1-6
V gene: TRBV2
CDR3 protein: ASSDTGPDSPLH

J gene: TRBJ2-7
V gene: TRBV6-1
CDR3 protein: ASTDSPSYEQY

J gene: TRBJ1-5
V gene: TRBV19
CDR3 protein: ASSIGRDQPQH

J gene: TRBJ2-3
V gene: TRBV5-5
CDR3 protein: ASSSGHRTDTQY

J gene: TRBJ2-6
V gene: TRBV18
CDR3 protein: ASSPPKAPGANVLT

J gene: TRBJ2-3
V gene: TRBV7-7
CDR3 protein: ASSSKQGLAGTDTQY

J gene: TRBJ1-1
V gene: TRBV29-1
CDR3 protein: SVEGPATTEAF

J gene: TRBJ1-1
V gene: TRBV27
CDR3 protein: ASSFYGVGTEAF

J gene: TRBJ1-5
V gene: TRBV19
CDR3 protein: AKQGCNQPQH

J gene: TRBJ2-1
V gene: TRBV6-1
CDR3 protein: ASSEAGGGTNEQF

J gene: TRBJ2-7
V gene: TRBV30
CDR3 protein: AWSGPRVYDGQY

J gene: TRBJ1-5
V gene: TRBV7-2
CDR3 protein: ASSLGVGGVGQPQH

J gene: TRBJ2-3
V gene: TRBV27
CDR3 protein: ASSFRDRITDTQY

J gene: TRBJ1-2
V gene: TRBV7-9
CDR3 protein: ASSRGQDYGYT

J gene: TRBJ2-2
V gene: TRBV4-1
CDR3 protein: ASSQDPGWDTGELF

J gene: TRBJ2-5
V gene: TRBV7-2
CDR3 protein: ASSSSGGPPRTQY

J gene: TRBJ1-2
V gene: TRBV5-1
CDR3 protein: ASSSGGPFYGYT

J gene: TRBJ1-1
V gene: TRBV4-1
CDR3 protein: ASSQPTGVTREAF

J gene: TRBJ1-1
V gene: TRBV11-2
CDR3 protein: ASGHRTAMNTEAF

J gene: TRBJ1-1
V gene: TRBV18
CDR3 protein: ASSINWPGYRHRKTF

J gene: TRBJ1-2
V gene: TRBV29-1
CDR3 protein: SVGYPTVKYGYT

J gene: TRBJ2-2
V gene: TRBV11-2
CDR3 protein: ASNTPRGLAGGLTGELF

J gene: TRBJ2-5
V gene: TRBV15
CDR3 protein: ATSRDTGQETQY

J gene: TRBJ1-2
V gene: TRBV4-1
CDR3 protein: ASSQAPGQEGYT

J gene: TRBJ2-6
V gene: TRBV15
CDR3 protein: ATSRDRVAGANVLT

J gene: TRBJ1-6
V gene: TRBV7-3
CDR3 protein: ASSSHRGLDSPLH

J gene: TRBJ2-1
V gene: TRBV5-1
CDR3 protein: ASSSRVPGYNEQF

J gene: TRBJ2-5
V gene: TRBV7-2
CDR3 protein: ASSFGQGETQY

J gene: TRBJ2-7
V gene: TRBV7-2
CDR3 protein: ASSPTGTYEQY